This T cell receptor (beta chain) emerged from a study of shared clonotypes between healthy human individuals. General study findings and limits: Few donors restricted represented genetic and exposure-history diversity.

All of the donors resided in Nashville, Tennessee, and each was a Caucasian adult. Unsorted samples used some 90 million PBMCs for genomic DNA. On ten immunoSEQ deep assay plates, unsorted PBMC DNA was sequenced. Clones were read by immunoSEQ multiplex PCR, and TCRdb kept only the in-frame ones, dropping some. The data hold approximately 500,000 clones, with around four fifths observed a single time. Looked up from germline, CDR1 is MGHRA and CDR2 is YSYEKL. The CDR3 totals 12 residues. Trimming took off 3 bases at V and 8 bases at J, with 8 bases between the two ends. Concerning this clone: Its antigen is unknown.

The sequencing input was PBMCs. The chain employs TRBV4-1 and TRBJ2-1, with unresolved D. The source of this sequence is a woman in her forties in good health. Some clones in this sample may be carry-over from other donors' samples. The CDR3 DNA reads as TGCGCCAGCAGCCACCCACTGGATGAGCAGTTCTTC. This translates into CASSHPLDEQFF.